This T cell receptor (beta chain) is from a study of T cells in Graves' hyperthyroidism and ophthalmopathy. Per germline, CDR1 DFQATT and CDR2 SNEGSKA (reference sequence). This CDR3 region has 14 residues. Germline trimming cut 0 bases from V and 7 bases from J; bases unmatched to any gene: 8. Aged 18 to 65, the patients had hyperthyroidism that was newly diagnosed and had lasted under 2 months. The source material, RNA transcripts, was used to amplify TCR beta CDR3 regions. During a first-round RT-PCR of the TCR CDR3, the HTBI primer set was used. TCRdb re-derived calls from the multiplex PCR reads in MiXCR, one entry per CDR3 protein. Among 550,000 to 650,000 distinct CDR3 sequences, around 14% were seen once, and the ten largest hold 5% to 7%.

Sequencing was done on a sample of blood. The chain carries TRBV20-1 and TRBJ2-7, with 8 bases aligning to TRBD2. The sequence was collected from a woman younger than 45 with Graves' hyperthyroidism that later progressed to Graves' ophthalmopathy. As DNA, the CDR3 is TGCAGTGCTAGAGATATAGCGGGCGGGGGGGAGCAGTACTTC. Protein product: CSARDIAGGGEQYF.